These 31 T cell receptor beta chains came from one sample sequenced in a study of T cell clusters in autoimmune cytopenias. About 37,500 genome equivalents of blood DNA were amplified for TRB. TRB rearrangements were amplified by touch-down multiplex PCR with mixed TRB-A/B primers. TCRdb re-called the multiplex PCR reads and shows each CDR3 protein once, DNA omitted. The sample data list around 2,700 distinct CDR3 sequences. The same data also contributed to another study, on T cell repertoires in aging, cancer and after chemotherapy.

The sequenced sample was peripheral blood. These receptors were collected from a human donor in good health.

This clonotype is deemed medium-sized by its frequency. The chain is built from TRBV28 and TRBJ1-2; the TCRdb call, TRBD1, lacks DNA for checking. The CDR3 spans 13 residues. Germline V gene data show CDR1 as MDHEN and CDR2 as SYDVKM. Here the CDR3 reads CASSLGTAYGYTF.

This rearrangement joins TRBV6-2 or TRBV6-3 to TRBJ2-7; TCRdb gives TRBD1 as the D gene, but with no DNA this cannot be confirmed. There are 16 residues in the CDR3. The germline V gene encodes CDR1 MNHEY and CDR2 SVGEGT. The CDR3 sequence is CASSYSPGTMSYEQYF.

Measured by frequency, this clonotype is medium-sized (0.01 to 0.1%). The rearrangement uses TRBV6-6 and TRBJ1-5; TCRdb selects TRBD1, and the lack of DNA leaves this call unchecked. The CDR3 extends over 15 amino acids. Per the germline V gene, CDR1 is MNHNY and CDR2 is SVGAGI (reference sequence). The CDR3 protein is CASTSDRGGNQPQHF.

This clonotype ranks as medium-sized (0.01 to 0.1%) in terms of frequency. The rearrangement uses TRBV12-3 or TRBV12-4 and TRBJ2-5; TCRdb designates TRBD2, a call that cannot be tested without DNA. The CDR3 sequence is 14 residues long. This CDR3 is CASSWGAVGETQYF.

Judged by frequency, this clonotype is medium-sized. This chain joins TRBV6-5 and TRBJ1-5; TCRdb indicates TRBD1, and absent DNA this call remains unverified. Germline CDR1 and CDR2: MNHEY and SVGAGI. CDR3 length: 14 residues. CDR3 amino acids: CASSGGTGNQPQHF.

The rearrangement links TRBV10-3 to TRBJ1-1. The CDR3 runs 13 residues. The V gene's germline CDR1 is ENHRY and CDR2 SYGVKD. The CDR3 spells CAISEASYTEAFF.

This clonotype is deemed medium-sized by its frequency. This chain connects TRBV6-2 or TRBV6-3 to TRBJ2-5; TCRdb's D gene call, TRBD2, goes unchecked for lack of DNA. This CDR3 has 15 amino acids. Germline V gene lookup returns CDR1 MNHEY and CDR2 SVGEGT. The chain's CDR3 is CASRTSGRGGETQYF.

This chain joins TRBV7-9 and TRBJ2-1; checking the TCRdb D call of TRBD1 is not possible without DNA. The CDR3 consists of 15 residues. The germline V gene has CDR1 SEHNR and CDR2 FQNEAQ (reference sequence). The CDR3 sequence: CASSIGQGAFNEQFF.

This clonotype is deemed medium-sized by its frequency. This sequence joins TRBV6-1 and TRBJ1-2; TCRdb designates TRBD1, a call that cannot be tested without DNA. This CDR3 comprises 14 residues. The germline gives CDR1 MNHNS, CDR2 SASEGT. The CDR3: CASSGGGAAHGYTF.

The genes are TRBV5-1 and TRBJ1-1; TCRdb calls TRBD1, which cannot be checked without DNA. The germline CDR1 and CDR2 sequences are SGHRS and YFSETQ. This CDR3 is built from 14 residues. The CDR3 protein is CASSNTLSRQGAFF.

By frequency, this clonotype is medium-sized. V gene TRBV24-1 combines with J gene TRBJ2-1; TCRdb reports TRBD2, a call that lacks DNA to check it against. CDR1 and CDR2 (germline): KGHDR, SFDVKD. The CDR3 is made up of 12 amino acids. Here the CDR3 reads CATRDSNNEQFF.

The chain carries TRBV4-2 and TRBJ2-5; TCRdb reports TRBD1, a call that lacks DNA to check it against. This CDR3 contains 17 residues. The germline V gene encodes CDR1 LGHNA and CDR2 YNFKEQ. CDR3 protein: CASSQASGTVIQETQYF.

Considering frequency, this clonotype is medium-sized. The J gene is TRBJ2-7, the V gene TRBV6-2 or TRBV6-3; the D call of TRBD1 rests on TCRdb alone, since no DNA is present to check it. The germline V gene has CDR1 MNHEY and CDR2 SVGEGT. This CDR3 is built from 13 residues. This CDR3 is CASLGGSSYEQYF.

Measured by frequency, this clonotype is medium-sized. The chain couples TRBV7-6 to TRBJ2-1; TCRdb outputs TRBD2, but without DNA this stays unchecked. The CDR3 sequence is 16 residues long. Germline lookup yields CDR1 SGHVS and CDR2 FNYEAQ. This chain's CDR3 is CASSLAGGVSNNEQFF.

This clonotype is classed as medium-sized (0.01 to 0.1%) by frequency. This chain joins TRBV7-6 and TRBJ2-3. Germline V gene sequence: CDR1 SGHVS, CDR2 FNYEAQ. This CDR3 spans 15 amino acids. CDR3 sequence: CASSLRLGDTDTQYF. The full variable domain, rest sourced from reference TRBV7-6 and TRBJ2-3, is GAGVSQSPRYKVTKRGQDVALRCDPISGHVSLYWYRQALGQGPEFLTYFNYEAQQDKSGLPNDRFSAERPEGSISTLTIQRTEQRDSAMYRCASSLRLGDTDTQYFGPGTRLTVL.

Measured by frequency, this clonotype is medium-sized. This sequence joins TRBV12-3 or TRBV12-4 and TRBJ2-1; TCRdb proposes TRBD1, but this gene call is untestable without DNA. The CDR3 sequence is 15 residues long. The CDR3 spells CASTPRTGKTNEQFF.

Its frequency marks this clonotype as medium-sized. V and J are TRBV5-5 and TRBJ1-2; there is no DNA to check the TCRdb D call of TRBD1. This CDR3 is 15 amino acids long. Germline loops: CDR1 SGHKS, CDR2 YYEKEE (reference sequence). CDR3 protein: CASSLGLQGSYGYTF. Using reference TRBV5-5 and TRBJ1-2 for the parts outside the CDR3, the full variable domain is DAGVTQSPTHLIKTRGQQVTLRCSPISGHKSVSWYQQVLGQGPQFIFQYYEKEERGRGNFPDRFSARQFPNYSSELNVNALLLGDSALYLCASSLGLQGSYGYTFGSGTRLTVV.

This clonotype is identified as medium-sized from frequency. The V gene is TRBV6-6, the J gene TRBJ1-2; TCRdb reports TRBD1, a call that lacks DNA to check it against. CDR3 length: 14 amino acids. Germline V gives CDR1 MNHNY, CDR2 SVGAGI (reference sequence). The CDR3 sequence: CASSRDRATYGYTF.

This clonotype is classed as medium-sized by frequency. The V gene is TRBV10-3, the J gene TRBJ2-3. The germline gives CDR1 ENHRY, CDR2 SYGVKD. The CDR3 is 13 residues long. The CDR3 loop reads CAIRDSSADTQYF.

V and J are TRBV28 and TRBJ1-1. The length of the CDR3 is 14 residues. Germline values: CDR1 MDHEN, CDR2 SYDVKM. This CDR3 is CASSQAGWGTEAFF.

This clonotype is deemed medium-sized by its frequency. The V call is TRBV5-5, the J call TRBJ1-4; the D gene TCRdb calls, TRBD1, cannot be checked with no DNA. This CDR3 is built from 14 residues. CDR1 is SGHKS, CDR2 YYEKEE, per germline (reference sequence). CDR3 residues: CASSAGQGKEKLFF.

The V call is TRBV28, the J call TRBJ1-2; TCRdb calls TRBD1, which cannot be checked without DNA. The CDR3 runs to 13 residues. Germline lookup yields CDR1 MDHEN and CDR2 SYDVKM. This CDR3 reads CASRNRGLGGYTF.

Considering frequency, this clonotype is medium-sized. V usage is TRBV5-8 and J usage is TRBJ1-2; TCRdb outputs TRBD1, but without DNA this stays unchecked. Germline lookup yields CDR1 SGHTS and CDR2 YDEGEE. The CDR3 extends over 15 amino acids. The CDR3: CASTRGGGANYGYTF.

Considering frequency, this clonotype is medium-sized (0.01 to 0.1%). This chain connects TRBV7-9 to TRBJ1-6; TCRdb picks TRBD1, but there is no DNA to check that call. Per the germline V gene, CDR1 is SEHNR and CDR2 is FQNEAQ (reference sequence). CDR3 size: 13 residues. CDR3 loop: CASSLEQGSPLHF.

This clonotype counts as medium-sized by frequency. This chain's CDR3 is CAVRASGNTIYF. The gene calls are TRBV10-3 and TRBJ1-3. The V gene's germline CDR1 is ENHRY and CDR2 SYGVKD. This CDR3 comprises 12 residues.

This clonotype counts as medium-sized by frequency. V usage is TRBV11-2 and J usage is TRBJ2-3. CDR3 size: 16 residues. Germline-derived CDR1 and CDR2 are SGHAT and FQNNGV. This chain's CDR3 is CASSSPLSRYTDTQYF.

This sequence joins TRBV20-1 and TRBJ2-1; TCRdb proposes TRBD2, but this gene call is untestable without DNA. The germline gives CDR1 DFQATT, CDR2 SNEGSKA (reference sequence). CDR3 length equals 17 residues. The CDR3 sequence: CSARVASGGTYYNEQFF.

By frequency, this clonotype registers medium-sized. The chain employs TRBV19 and TRBJ1-3; TCRdb gives TRBD1 as the D gene, but with no DNA this cannot be confirmed. The CDR3 totals 15 residues. Germline V CDR1 and CDR2: LNHDA, SQIVND (reference sequence). This CDR3 is CATSDFPYSGNTIYF.

The rearrangement joins TRBV5-1 to TRBJ2-2; absent DNA, TCRdb's TRBD1 call cannot be checked. Germline V CDR1 and CDR2: SGHRS, YFSETQ. The CDR3 is 15 residues long. The CDR3: CASSPGAGSAGELFF. Drawing the rest from reference TRBV5-1 and TRBJ2-2, the complete variable domain is KAGVTQTPRYLIKTRGQQVTLSCSPISGHRSVSWYQQTPGQGLQFLFEYFSETQRNKGNFPGRFSGRQFSNSRSEMNVSTLELGDSALYLCASSPGAGSAGELFFGEGSRLTVL.

Considering frequency, this clonotype is medium-sized (0.01 to 0.1%). The chain joins TRBV6-5 to TRBJ2-4; TCRdb's D call, TRBD2, is unchecked because there is no DNA. CDR3 length: 15 residues. Germline V lookup: CDR1 MNHEY, CDR2 SVGAGI. The CDR3 region is CASSPRASLSNIQYF.

This clonotype is called medium-sized based on its frequency. This chain joins TRBV30 and TRBJ1-5. This CDR3 comprises 14 residues. Germline assignment: CDR1 GTSNPN and CDR2 SVGIG (reference sequence). CDR3 loop: CAWSVTQVSQPQHF.